This is a list of T cell receptor beta chains from one sample in a study of CD8 T cells in ankylosing spondylitis. One entry per CDR3 protein results from TCRdb running MiXCR on the 5' RACE reads. The sample holds about 460,000 distinct CDR3 sequences; 5.3% are singletons and the top ten take under 4.5%. The sample comprised blood, either unsorted or a sorted T cell fraction (not recorded which). These receptors were collected from a male donor with ankylosing spondylitis. CDR3s include the opening cysteine and the closing phenylalanine or tryptophan. The order of the fields is V gene, J gene, clone size, D gene, CDR3 DNA, CDR3 protein. D genes are given only for firm matches. A clone size is listed for some rows: how often the clone was seen (once, few, many), or a class if it is expanded.

TRBV11-2	TRBJ1-2	many	.	TGTGCCAGCAGCTTAGCTTCGTCACAGGGTCGTGGCTACACCTTC	CASSLASSQGRGYTF
TRBV11-2	TRBJ2-2	.	.	TGTGCCAGCAGCTTAAGCCCAGGGGTGATTCGACCCGGGGAGCTGTTTTTT	CASSLSPGVIRPGELFF
TRBV5-1	TRBJ1-3	many	TRBD1	TGCGCCAGCAGCTACTCGGGACAGGGGGGATCAGGAAACACCATATATTTT	CASSYSGQGGSGNTIYF
TRBV5-6	TRBJ2-1	many	TRBD2	TGTGCCAGCAGTCCTAGCGGGAGTTTGGCCTACAATGAGCAGTTCTTC	CASSPSGSLAYNEQFF
TRBV20-1	TRBJ1-5	few	TRBD1	TGCAGTGCTAGAGGCCGCCTGGGACAGGGGGCAAATCAGCCCCAGCATTTT	CSARGRLGQGANQPQHF
TRBV7-9	TRBJ2-4	many	.	TGTGCCAGCAGCATAGGGGGTTTCGCCAAAAACATTCAGTACTTC	CASSIGGFAKNIQYF
TRBV10-1	TRBJ2-3	few	.	TGCGCCAGCAGTGATCCTGGGGCAGGCACAGATACGCAGTATTTT	CASSDPGAGTDTQYF
TRBV28	TRBJ2-1	many	TRBD1	TGTGCCAGCAGCCTCTTTCGTGCGGACAGGGGTAGAGTGCATGAGCAGTTCTTC	CASSLFRADRGRVHEQFF
TRBV6-1	TRBJ1-2	many	.	TGTGCCAGCAGTCTGATCGACGGTTATGGCTACACCTTC	CASSLIDGYGYTF
TRBV15	TRBJ2-3	many	.	TGTGCCACCAGCCCGGCATCAGATACGCAGTATTTT	CATSPASDTQYF
TRBV27	TRBJ1-2	many	.	TGTGCCAGCAGTTCCTCCAGAGCTAACTATGGCTACACCTTC	CASSSSRANYGYTF
TRBV6-1	TRBJ1-6	.	.	TGTGCCAGCAGTCGGGGGAGCTCCTATAATTCACCCCTCCACTTT	CASSRGSSYNSPLHF
TRBV5-1	TRBJ2-1	many	.	TGCGCCAGCAGCTTGGCAGCCTCAAGCTCCTACAATGAGCAGTTCTTC	CASSLAASSSYNEQFF
TRBV11-2	TRBJ2-7	many	TRBD2	TGTGCCAGCAGCCGTATTGATCGACTAGCGGGAGCTGTGCAGTACTTC	CASSRIDRLAGAVQYF
TRBV6-2/TRBV6-3	TRBJ1-4	many	.	TGTGCAGCCCAGAGCGGCAAGGGCGGTGAAAAACTGTTTTTT	CAAQSGKGGEKLFF
TRBV5-1	TRBJ2-2	many	TRBD2	TGCGCCAGCAGCTCGGAGGGACTAGCGGGAGCCACCGGGGAGCTGTTTTTT	CASSSEGLAGATGELFF
TRBV5-1	TRBJ2-7	many	.	TGCGCCAGCAGCTTAGGTGGGGGAAAGACCTACGAGCAGTACTTC	CASSLGGGKTYEQYF
TRBV6-6	TRBJ1-2	many	TRBD1	TGTGCCAGCAGTTCGGACAGGGCGGATGGCTACACCTTC	CASSSDRADGYTF
TRBV7-2	TRBJ2-7	.	TRBD1	TGTGCCAGCAGCTTATCACCCGACAGGGGCCCGTCCTACGAGCAGTACTTC	CASSLSPDRGPSYEQYF
TRBV4-2	TRBJ2-2	many	.	TGTGCCAGCAGTCTAAACACCGGGTCCCAAAGCGGGGAGCTGTTTTTT	CASSLNTGSQSGELFF
TRBV10-2	TRBJ2-5	many	TRBD1	TGCGCCAGCAGTGAGTCAAGGGACAGGGGAGAGACCCAGTACTTC	CASSESRDRGETQYF
TRBV5-1	TRBJ2-7	many	.	TGCGCCAGCAGCTCCAGGGGTGTTCCCTACGAGCAGTACTTC	CASSSRGVPYEQYF
TRBV9	TRBJ1-1	.	.	TGTGCCAGCAGCGAAACCGGGACACCGAACACTGAAGCTTTCTTT	CASSETGTPNTEAFF
TRBV7-2	TRBJ2-2	many	.	TGTGCCAGCAGCTTACAGGGACGGTCAGCGAACACCGGGGAGCTGTTTTTT	CASSLQGRSANTGELFF
TRBV28	TRBJ2-1	few	.	TGTGCCAGCAGTTTGCGGCAGCTGGGGGATGAGCAGTTCTTC	CASSLRQLGDEQFF
TRBV7-9	TRBJ2-1	few	TRBD2	TGTGCCAGCAGCCCTAGCGGGATCTCCTACAATGAGCAGTTCTTC	CASSPSGISYNEQFF
TRBV4-3	TRBJ2-7	many	.	TGCGCCAGCAGCCAAGGTACAGGGCCCGGAGGCGAGCAGTACTTC	CASSQGTGPGGEQYF
TRBV7-2	TRBJ2-6	few	.	TGTGCCAGCAGCGAACGGATATTCACGGCCAACGTCCTGACTTTC	CASSERIFTANVLTF
TRBV7-2	TRBJ2-3	many	.	TGTGCCAGCAGCTTAAGGGTTGCAGATACGCAGTATTTT	CASSLRVADTQYF
TRBV4-3	TRBJ2-2	many	TRBD2	TGCGCCAGCAGCCACGCTCGTGGGGGGGAAGCGGCCGGGGAGCTGTTTTTT	CASSHARGGEAAGELFF
TRBV4-1	TRBJ1-1	many	.	TGCGCCAGCAGCCAAGATCCGGTCTATGAAGCTTTCTTT	CASSQDPVYEAFF
TRBV2	TRBJ1-5	.	TRBD1	TGTGCCAGCAAAGGGACAGGGGGCGGACAGCCCCAGCATTTT	CASKGTGGGQPQHF
TRBV2	TRBJ2-7	many	.	TGTGCCACCAGCGGACAGATCACCTACGAGCAGTACTTC	CATSGQITYEQYF
TRBV7-9	TRBJ2-7	many	.	TGTGCCAGCAGCGCCCCTTGGGCCGAGCAGTACTTC	CASSAPWAEQYF
TRBV5-1	TRBJ2-6	many	.	TGCGCCAGCAGCACCGGGAGCTCTGGGGCCAACGTCCTGACTTTC	CASSTGSSGANVLTF
TRBV11-2	TRBJ2-1	few	.	TGTGCCAGCAGCTACCTAGGTGGGGGGGCCATATACAATGAGCAGTTCTTC	CASSYLGGGAIYNEQFF
TRBV6-1	TRBJ2-7	many	.	TGTGCCGCCGCTCCTAGCTCTCCCTTCTACGAGCAGTACTTC	CAAAPSSPFYEQYF
TRBV7-2	TRBJ2-5	many	TRBD2	TGTGCCAGCAGCCCGTTCCCCCAAGGGAGGGTGGGAGAGACCCAGTACTTC	CASSPFPQGRVGETQYF
TRBV29-1	TRBJ2-3	.	TRBD1	TGCAGCGTTAAGGGGGCGCTTTCAGATACGCAGTATTTT	CSVKGALSDTQYF
TRBV7-9	TRBJ1-4	many	.	TGTGCCAGCAGCTTAAACAGGGAGGAAAAACTGTTTTTT	CASSLNREEKLFF
TRBV7-9	TRBJ2-2	.	.	TGTGCCAGTCGGGCAGAGAACACCGGGGAGCTGTTTTTT	CASRAENTGELFF
TRBV29-1	TRBJ1-1	many	.	TGCAGCGTTGCTTGGGGTAACACTGAAGCTTTCTTT	CSVAWGNTEAFF
TRBV5-5	TRBJ2-3	.	TRBD2	TGTGCCAGCAGCTTGGCCCGGTCTAGCGGGAGCACAGATACGCAGTATTTT	CASSLARSSGSTDTQYF
TRBV15	TRBJ2-7	many	TRBD1	TGTGCCACCAGCAGACGGACAGGGGAGAGCTCCTACGAGCAGTACTTC	CATSRRTGESSYEQYF
TRBV4-2	TRBJ2-1	many	.	TGTGCCAGCAGCCAAGATCGCGAGCAGTTCTTC	CASSQDREQFF
TRBV15	TRBJ1-6	many	.	TGTGCCACCAGCAGGGACACGAATTCACCCCTCCACTTT	CATSRDTNSPLHF
TRBV20-1	TRBJ1-4	many	TRBD1	TGCAGTGCTGGTGATACTCTACAGGGGGAAAAACTGTTTTTT	CSAGDTLQGEKLFF
TRBV7-6	TRBJ1-5	many	.	TGTGCCAGCAGCTTATCGACGGCGGATGTGCCCCAGCATTTT	CASSLSTADVPQHF
TRBV6-1	TRBJ2-2	many	.	TGTGCCAGTTCAAACTTAGACGGGGAGCTGTTTTTT	CASSNLDGELFF
TRBV6-2/TRBV6-3	TRBJ1-2	.	.	TGTGCCAGCAGTTACTCGAGGCAGGGCTTCTATGGCTACACCTTC	CASSYSRQGFYGYTF
TRBV28	TRBJ2-7	many	.	TGTGCCAGCAGCCGGGATTCGATCTCCTACGAGCAGTACTTC	CASSRDSISYEQYF
TRBV6-1	TRBJ1-5	few	.	TGTGCCAGCAGTGAAGGGGGAGGGACATGGAAATATCAGCCCCAGCATTTT	CASSEGGGTWKYQPQHF
TRBV4-3	TRBJ2-6	many	.	TGCGCCAGCAGCCCCGGAGGGGACTCTGGGGCCAACGTCCTGACTTTC	CASSPGGDSGANVLTF
TRBV28	TRBJ2-7	many	TRBD1	TGTGCCAGCAGAGGACAGGTGAGAAACTACGAGCAGTACTTC	CASRGQVRNYEQYF
TRBV6-2/TRBV6-3	TRBJ1-1	many	.	TGTGCCAGCAGTTACCCGGCCACTGAAGCTTTCTTT	CASSYPATEAFF
TRBV18	TRBJ1-1	many	.	TGTGCCAGCTCACCACCGCCGGGGAACACTGAAGCTTTCTTT	CASSPPPGNTEAFF
TRBV7-2	TRBJ1-5	many	.	TGTGCCAGCAGCTTAGCGGGGGGAAGCAATCAGCCCCAGCATTTT	CASSLAGGSNQPQHF
TRBV20-1	TRBJ2-7	many	TRBD1	TGCAGTGCTAGAGAGGGACAGGGTCCCTACGAGCAGTACTTC	CSAREGQGPYEQYF